This T cell receptor beta chain came from a study of response to subunit inactivated influenza vaccine. TCRdb analysed the RT-PCR reads with MiXCR anew, one entry per CDR3 protein. The data show about 300,000 distinct CDR3 sequences, about a fifth seen once. The length of the CDR3 is 13 residues. Germline V lookup: CDR1 SGHTA, CDR2 FQGNSA. V shed 1 base and J shed 2 bases, with 3 bases lying between them. This clonotype was counted a few times. As yet, its antigen is unknown. Findings and limits, study-wide: Few additional T cells are recruited per seasonal influenza vaccination, authors suggested.

The clonotype originates from a man aged 45 to 70 who received an inactivated influenza vaccine. This chain connects TRBV7-2 to TRBJ2-1; D not certain. Sequenced here: PBMCs from blood, sampled 21 months after vaccination. CDR3 region: CASSLDTYNEQFF. The CDR3 DNA sequence: TGTGCCAGCAGCTTAGACACCTACAATGAGCAGTTCTTC.